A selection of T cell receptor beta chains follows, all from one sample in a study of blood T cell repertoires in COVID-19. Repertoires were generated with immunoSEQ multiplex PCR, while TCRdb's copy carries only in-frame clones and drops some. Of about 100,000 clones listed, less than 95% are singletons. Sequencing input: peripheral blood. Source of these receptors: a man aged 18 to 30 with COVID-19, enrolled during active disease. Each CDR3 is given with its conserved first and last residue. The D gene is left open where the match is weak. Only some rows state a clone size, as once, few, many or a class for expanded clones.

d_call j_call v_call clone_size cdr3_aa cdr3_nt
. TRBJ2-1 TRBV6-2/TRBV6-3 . CASSTTIYNEQFF TGTGCCAGCAGTACGACAATCTACAATGAGCAGTTCTTC
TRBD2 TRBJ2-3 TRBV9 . CASSSPRRGLATDTQYF TGTGCCAGCAGCTCCCCCAGGCGAGGACTAGCGACAGATACGCAGTATTTT
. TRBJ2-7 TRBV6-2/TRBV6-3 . CASSLIAREQYF TGTGCCAGCAGTTTAATAGCGCGGGAGCAGTACTTC
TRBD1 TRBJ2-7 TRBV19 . CASEGQGSYEQYF TGTGCCTCCGAGGGACAGGGAAGCTACGAGCAGTACTTC
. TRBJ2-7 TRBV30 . CAWSRRYEYEQYF TGTGCCTGGAGTAGGCGGTACGAATACGAGCAGTACTTC
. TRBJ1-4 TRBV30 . CAWSGQTVLNEKLLF TGTGCCTGGAGTGGCCAGACAGTACTTAATGAAAAACTGCTTTTT
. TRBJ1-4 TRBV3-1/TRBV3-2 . CASNHGRSEKLFF TGTGCCAGCAACCACGGTCGTAGTGAAAAACTGTTTTTT
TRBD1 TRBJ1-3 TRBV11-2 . CASSWGQGAGNTIYF TGTGCCAGCAGCTGGGGACAGGGGGCTGGAAACACCATATATTTT
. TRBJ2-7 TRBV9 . CASSAGRSPGYEQYF TGTGCCAGCAGCGCCGGAAGATCTCCGGGCTACGAGCAGTACTTC
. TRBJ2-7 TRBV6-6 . CASSWTGAQEQYF TGTGCCAGCAGTTGGACGGGAGCTCAAGAGCAGTACTTC
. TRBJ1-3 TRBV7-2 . CASSQTVSGNTIYF TGTGCCAGCAGCCAGACAGTCTCTGGAAACACCATATATTTT
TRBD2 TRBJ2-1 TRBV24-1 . CATSDSLRAGGPRSAGHYNEQFF TGTGCCACCAGTGATTCGTTGCGAGCGGGAGGGCCACGTTCGGCGGGACATTACAATGAGCAGTTCTTC
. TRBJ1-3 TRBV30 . CAWRVGGSGNTIYF TGTGCCTGGAGGGTTGGAGGTTCTGGAAACACCATATATTTT
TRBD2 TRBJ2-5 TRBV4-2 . CASSQVLAGGPGRETQYF TGTGCCAGCAGCCAAGTATTAGCGGGAGGGCCGGGGAGAGAGACCCAGTACTTC
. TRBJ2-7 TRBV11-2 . CASSTGGASYEQYF TGTGCCAGCAGCACAGGGGGGGCTTCCTACGAGCAGTACTTC
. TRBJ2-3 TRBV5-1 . CASSLVRDSTDTQYF TGCGCCAGCAGCTTGGTGCGGGATAGCACAGATACGCAGTATTTT
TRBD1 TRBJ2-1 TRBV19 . CASSIGQGFAYNEQFF TGTGCCAGTAGTATAGGACAGGGGTTTGCCTACAATGAGCAGTTCTTC
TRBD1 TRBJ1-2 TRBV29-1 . CSVGGQLASTF TGCAGCGTTGGGGGACAGCTGGCATCCACCTTC
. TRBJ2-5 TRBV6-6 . CASSLGGQETQYF TGTGCCAGCAGTTTAGGGGGCCAAGAGACCCAGTACTTC
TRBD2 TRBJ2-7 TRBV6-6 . CASSPSRLAGGREQYF TGTGCCAGCAGTCCCTCTCGACTAGCGGGAGGGCGAGAGCAGTACTTC
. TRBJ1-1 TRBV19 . CASLAAPYDTEAFF TGTGCCAGCTTGGCCGCCCCATACGACACTGAAGCTTTCTTT
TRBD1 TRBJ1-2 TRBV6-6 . CASRWKKQGRTGYTF TGTGCCAGCCGCTGGAAAAAACAGGGGAGGACTGGCTACACCTTC
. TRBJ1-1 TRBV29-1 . CSVGSRQSGEAFF TGCAGCGTTGGTTCGCGACAGTCAGGTGAAGCTTTCTTT
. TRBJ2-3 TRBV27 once CASSFSLTDTQYF TGTGCCAGCAGTTTCTCCCTCACAGATACGCAGTATTTT
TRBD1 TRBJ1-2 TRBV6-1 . CASTYRGGDGYTF TGTGCCAGCACCTACAGGGGGGGAGATGGCTACACCTTC
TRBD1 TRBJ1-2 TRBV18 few CASSPNQGGTSYGYTF TGTGCCAGCTCACCGAACCAGGGGGGCACCTCCTATGGCTACACCTTC
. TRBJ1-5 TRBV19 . CASTGVSRDQPQHF TGTGCCAGTACCGGCGTCTCGAGGGATCAGCCCCAGCATTTT
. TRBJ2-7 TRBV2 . CASSEAAGVVSYEQYF TGTGCCAGCAGTGAAGCGGCCGGGGTAGTATCCTACGAGCAGTACTTC
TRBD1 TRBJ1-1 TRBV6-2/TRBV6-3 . CASSPGTDKAFF TGTGCCAGCAGTCCAGGGACAGATAAAGCTTTCTTT
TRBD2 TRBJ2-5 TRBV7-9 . CASSSSGRAQETQYF TGTGCCAGCAGCAGTAGCGGGAGGGCCCAAGAGACCCAGTACTTC
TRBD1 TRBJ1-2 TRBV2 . CASSTPVGGTDGYTF TGTGCCAGCAGCACTCCCGTAGGCGGGACAGACGGCTACACCTTC
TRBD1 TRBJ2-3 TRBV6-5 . CASSPKTGAADTQYF TGTGCCAGCAGTCCAAAGACAGGGGCCGCAGATACGCAGTATTTT
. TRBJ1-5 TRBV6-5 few CASSLNQPQHF TGTGCCAGCAGCCTGAATCAGCCCCAGCATTTT
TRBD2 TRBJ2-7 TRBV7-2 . CASSLAGGEYEQYF TGTGCCAGCAGCTTAGCGGGAGGGGAGTACGAGCAGTACTTC
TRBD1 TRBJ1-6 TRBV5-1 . CASSPGDREVSPLHF TGCGCCAGCAGCCCAGGCGACAGGGAGGTTTCACCCCTCCACTTT
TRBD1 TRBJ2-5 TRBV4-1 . CASSQTPGQQETQYF TGCGCCAGCAGCCAAACCCCGGGACAGCAAGAGACCCAGTACTTC
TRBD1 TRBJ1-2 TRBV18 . CASSPLTGSGYTF TGTGCCAGCTCACCTTTGACAGGGAGTGGCTACACCTTC
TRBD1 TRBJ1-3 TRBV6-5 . CASSYSRGLSGNTIYF TGTGCCAGCAGTTACTCGAGGGGGCTCTCTGGAAACACCATATATTTT
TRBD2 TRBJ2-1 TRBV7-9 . CASSFGGRYYNEQFF TGTGCCAGCAGCTTCGGCGGGAGATACTACAATGAGCAGTTCTTC
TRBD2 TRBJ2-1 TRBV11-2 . CASSLERGTSGSRVYNEQFF TGTGCCAGCAGCTTAGAACGAGGAACTAGCGGGTCGAGGGTCTACAATGAGCAGTTCTTC
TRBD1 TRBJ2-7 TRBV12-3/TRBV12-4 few CASSFGTAYEQYF TGTGCCAGCAGTTTTGGGACAGCCTACGAGCAGTACTTC
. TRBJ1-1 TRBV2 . CASSPGPEGSEAFF TGTGCCAGCAGTCCCGGGCCCGAGGGTTCTGAAGCTTTCTTT
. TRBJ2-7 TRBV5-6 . CASTPFAGGTTYEQYF TGTGCCAGCACTCCCTTTGCCGGCGGAACTACATACGAGCAGTACTTC
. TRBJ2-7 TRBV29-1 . CSVEDQGGQGIYEQYF TGCAGCGTTGAAGATCAGGGCGGGCAGGGGATCTACGAGCAGTACTTC
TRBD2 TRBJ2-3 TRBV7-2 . CASSAGTSDLTDTQYF TGTGCCAGCAGCGCCGGGACTAGCGACCTCACAGATACGCAGTATTTT
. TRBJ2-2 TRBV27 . CASRKGILSGELFF TGTGCCAGCAGAAAGGGGATCCTTAGCGGGGAGCTGTTTTTT
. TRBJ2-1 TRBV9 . CASSTQLGLDHYNEQFF TGTGCCAGCAGCACTCAATTGGGACTGGACCACTACAATGAGCAGTTCTTC
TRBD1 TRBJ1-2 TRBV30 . CAWSVRTGVVYGYTF TGTGCCTGGAGTGTAAGGACAGGGGTAGTGTATGGCTACACCTTC